This section outlines one T cell receptor beta chain sequence together with its context. The antigen is undetermined. Assay used: immunoSEQ multiplex PCR; TCRdb lists only in-frame clones, some missing. The table lists around 310,000 clones, 80% of them singletons. Looked up from germline, CDR1 is SGDLS and CDR2 is YYNGEE. Trimming took 0 bases from V and 4 from J, leaving 17 bases between them. The CDR3 covers 16 residues. This specimen comes from a study of cytotoxic CD8 clonotypes in ibrutinib-treated CLL. Study results and caveats: Clonality was elevated at ibrutinib response and had returned toward baseline at progression.

The V call is TRBV9, the J call TRBJ2-7; tentatively, D is TRBD1 (6 bases). This sequence was found in a human donor with chronic lymphocytic leukemia. The material sequenced was PBMCs, taken before ibrutinib treatment. CDR3 sequence (DNA): TGTGCCAGCAGCGTAGAGGTGGACAGCCTTAGGTACGAGCAGTACTTC. As protein: CASSVEVDSLRYEQYF.